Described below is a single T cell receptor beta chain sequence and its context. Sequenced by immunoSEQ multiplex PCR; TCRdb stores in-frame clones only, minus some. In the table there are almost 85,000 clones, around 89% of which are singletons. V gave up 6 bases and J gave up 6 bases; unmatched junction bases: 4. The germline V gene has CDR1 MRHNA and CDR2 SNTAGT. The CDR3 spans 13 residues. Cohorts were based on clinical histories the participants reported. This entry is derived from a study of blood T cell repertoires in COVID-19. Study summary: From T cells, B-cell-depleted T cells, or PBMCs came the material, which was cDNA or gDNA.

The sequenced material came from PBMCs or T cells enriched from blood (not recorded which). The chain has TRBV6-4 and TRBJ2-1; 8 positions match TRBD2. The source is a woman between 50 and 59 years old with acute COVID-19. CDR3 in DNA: TGTGCCAGCAGGAGTAGCGGGGCCAATGAGCAGTTCTTC. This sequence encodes CASRSSGANEQFF.